One sample yielded the 10 T cell receptor beta chains listed below, sequenced in a study of T-cell memory formation after mild COVID-19. One entry per CDR3 protein, called by TCRdb with MiXCR from the 5' RACE reads. The sample shows about 320,000 distinct CDR3 sequences, 14% of them seen only once. Sequenced material: PBMCs or a T cell subset sorted from them (not recorded which). These receptor sequences come from a man aged 18 to 35 who had mild COVID-19 (a few samples of this study predate the infection). Cell type and time point are not known.

This clonotype occurred a few times. The rearrangement uses TRBV7-2 and TRBJ2-5, with D tentatively TRBD1 (5 bases). Germline loops: CDR1 SGHTA, CDR2 FQGNSA. Trimming stripped 3 bases from V and 3 bases from J, with 17 bases between. The CDR3 is 16 residues long. Here the CDR3 DNA reads TGTGCCAGCAGCTTTTGGGGAAAATTAGGGGAAGAGACCCAGTACTTC. Amino acid sequence: CASSFWGKLGEETQYF.

The J gene is TRBJ2-1, the V gene TRBV5-1, with 9 bases fitting TRBD2. Trimming at V came to 4 bases and at J to 9 bases, leaving 14 bases not matched to a gene. CDR1 is SGHRS and CDR2 is YFSETQ in the germline V gene. CDR3 length equals 16 residues. The CDR3 sequence is CASSRPPGGGAGEQFF. The DNA of the CDR3 is TGCGCCAGCAGCCGTCCCCCTGGCGGGGGGGCTGGTGAGCAGTTCTTC.

This clonotype was counted a few times. The J gene is TRBJ2-2, the V gene TRBV5-1; weak D call: TRBD1 (6 bases). The CDR3 extends over 16 amino acids. The germline V gene encodes CDR1 SGHRS and CDR2 YFSETQ. Trimming took off 0 bases at V and 5 bases at J, with 14 bases between the two ends. The CDR3 is CASSLAVGAGTGELFF. The CDR3 coding sequence is TGCGCCAGCAGCTTGGCCGTGGGGGCCGGGACCGGGGAGCTGTTTTTT.

The V call is TRBV11-2, the J call TRBJ2-1; D is unclear. The J call may not be correct, given that the DNA end is closer to TRBJ2-7. This CDR3 spans 13 amino acids. The germline gives CDR1 SGHAT, CDR2 FQNNGV. This chain's CDR3 is CASSLDVGNEQYF. The CDR3 region has the DNA TGTGCCAGCAGCTTAGATGTTGGCAATGAGCAGTACTTC.

In this sample, this clonotype turned up a few times. The CDR3 spells CASSRGGEDTEAFF. CDR3 nucleotides: TGTGCCAGCAGTCGAGGGGGAGAGGACACTGAAGCTTTCTTT. V usage is TRBV28 and J usage is TRBJ1-1; weak D call: TRBD1 (6 bases). V gave up 5 bases and J gave up 3 bases, with 13 bases separating them. The CDR3 length is 14 residues. The V gene's germline CDR1 is MDHEN and CDR2 SYDVKM.

V and J are TRBV19 and TRBJ2-3; TRBD2 agrees at 7 bases. From germline, CDR1 is LNHDA and CDR2 SQIVND (reference sequence). The CDR3 contains 15 residues. Trimming removed 4 bases from V and 0 bases from J; junction bases left unmatched: 4. In DNA form, the CDR3 reads TGTGCCAGTAGTACCGGACTAGTTAGCACAGATACGCAGTATTTT. Protein sequence: CASSTGLVSTDTQYF.

The rearrangement uses TRBV11-1 and TRBJ2-5; D ambiguous. The V end was cut by 0 bases, the J end by 5 bases, with 7 bases between. Germline V gene lookup returns CDR1 SGHAT and CDR2 FQDESV (reference sequence). This CDR3 has 13 residues. The CDR3 DNA reads TGTGCCAGCAGCTTAGCCCTCCGCGAGACCCAGTACTTC. This gives the protein CASSLALRETQYF.

J is TRBJ2-5 and V is TRBV2; D not certain. CDR1 SNHLY and CDR2 FYNNEI come from the germline V gene. CDR3 length: 12 residues. The germline V and J ends were trimmed by 7 bases and 2 bases, with 8 bases remaining between them. The CDR3 nucleotides are TGTGCCAGCAACGGGCAGCAAGAGACCCAGTACTTC. This codes for CASNGQQETQYF.

The rearrangement uses TRBV20-1 and TRBJ2-3; no clear D. This CDR3 comprises 12 residues. Looked up from germline, CDR1 is DFQATT and CDR2 is SNEGSKA (reference sequence). V shed 5 bases and J shed 0 bases, with 6 bases lying between them. The CDR3 protein is CSAVPSTDTQYF. CDR3 coding DNA: TGCAGTGCTGTACCCAGCACAGATACGCAGTATTTT.

The rearrangement links TRBV5-1 to TRBJ1-4; 7 bases match TRBD1. Germline V gives CDR1 SGHRS, CDR2 YFSETQ. CDR3 size: 15 residues. The ends lost 3 bases at V and 5 bases at J; junction bases unmatched: 7. DNA for the CDR3: TGCGCCAGCAGCTCGCAACAGGGGTTGAATGAAAAACTGTTTTTT. Translation: CASSSQQGLNEKLFF.